This entry lists 24 T cell receptor beta chains sequenced from one sample in a study of T cell repertoires in cytomegalovirus infection. No antigens are known for them. TCRdb reprocessed the reads with MiXCR, giving one entry per CDR3 protein. Seen here are about 500,000 distinct CDR3 sequences, roughly a third observed once, and the top ten hold roughly 15%. This specimen consisted of cultured PBMCs, obtained from culture after CMV antigen stimulation. These receptors were taken from a human donor in good health (CMV status not recorded). Some clones in this sample may be carry-over from other donors' samples.

In its sample, this clonotype was seen a few times. This may come from a read error, since a much larger clone is one base off. The chain recombines TRBV7-3 with TRBJ2-5; D uncertain. The CDR3 spans 14 residues. Germline V gene data show CDR1 as SGHTA and CDR2 as FQGTGA. CDR3 amino acids: CANSKGSLGETQYF. The DNA for the CDR3 is TGTGCCAACAGCAAGGGTAGTTTGGGAGAGACCCAGTACTTC.

The rearrangement links TRBV6-1 to TRBJ2-2, with 7 bases lining up with TRBD1. Germline V lookup: CDR1 MNHNS, CDR2 SASEGT. CDR3 length: 13 residues. J was trimmed by 1 base and V by 11 bases; bases with no gene match: 4. The CDR3 here is CAGQVMNTGELFF. In nucleotides, the CDR3 is TGTGCCGGACAGGTGATGAACACCGGGGAGCTGTTTTTT.

The sample holds a few counts of this clonotype. V gene TRBV20-1 combines with J gene TRBJ1-2, with 7 bases matching TRBD1. This CDR3 has 13 amino acids. V trimming: 0 bases; J trimming: 7 bases; junction bases outside the gene matches: 5. The V gene's germline CDR1 is DFQATT and CDR2 SNEGSKA (reference sequence). CDR3 DNA: TGCAGTGCTAGAGATAGAGGGGGCGGTGGCTACACCTTC. Amino acids: CSARDRGGGGYTF.

The V call is TRBV5-1, the J call TRBJ1-3; D is possibly TRBD1 (5 bases). The CDR3 runs to 16 residues. V lost 0 bases and J 2 bases, leaving 12 bases between the germline ends. CDR1 SGHRS and CDR2 YFSETQ come from the germline V gene. The DNA of the CDR3 is TGCGCCAGCAGCTTGGAAGGGGCGCTGACTGGAAACACCATATATTTT. Translated: CASSLEGALTGNTIYF.

The genes are TRBV6-2 or TRBV6-3 and TRBJ1-3, with D maybe TRBD1 (5 bases). The V gene's germline CDR1 is MNHEY and CDR2 SVGEGT. This CDR3 contains 16 residues. The ends were cut back, 6 bases at V and 4 bases at J, with 19 bases in the middle. CDR3 coding DNA: TGTGCCAGCAGGAGTCTAGGGGCCCGGGACGGAAACACCATATATTTT. Amino acid sequence: CASRSLGARDGNTIYF.

In this sample, this clonotype turned up many times. J is TRBJ1-2 and V is TRBV29-1; D uncertain. Germline assignment: CDR1 SQVTM and CDR2 ANQGSEA. CDR3 size: 14 residues. The V end was cut by 3 bases, the J end by 0 bases, with 11 bases between. The DNA for the CDR3 is TGCAGCGTTGAGTTCCCAAGAGCTAACTATGGCTACACCTTC. Translation gives CSVEFPRANYGYTF.

DNA of the CDR3: TGTGCCAGCCGGCTAGCGGGAACCGGGGGGAATGAGCAGTTCTTC. As protein: CASRLAGTGGNEQFF. This chain connects TRBV12-3 or TRBV12-4 to TRBJ2-1, with 9 bases that match TRBD2. V lost 8 bases and J lost 7; bases outside the gene matches: 12. The CDR3 sequence is 15 residues long.

This clonotype was recorded at least ten times. CDR3: CASSFPGLAGIATVGEQYF. The CDR3 DNA reads as TGTGCCAGCAGCTTTCCGGGACTAGCGGGAATCGCCACTGTCGGGGAGCAGTACTTC. The chain recombines TRBV7-2 with TRBJ2-7; TRBD2 aligns across 13 bases. CDR3 size: 19 residues. Trimming at V came to 3 bases and at J to 7 bases, leaving 18 bases not matched to a gene. Germline V gene data show CDR1 as SGHTA and CDR2 as FQGNSA.

The V and J genes are TRBV4-1 and TRBJ2-1; a possible D gene is TRBD2 (6 bases). CDR1 is MGHRA, CDR2 YSYEKL, per germline. The CDR3 loop spans 13 amino acids. Between the trimmed V and J ends, which lost 3 bases and 6 bases, there was a span of 9 bases. The CDR3 DNA sequence: TGCGCCAGCAGCCACGGACTATCCAATGAGCAGTTCTTC. Translating it yields CASSHGLSNEQFF.

The J gene is TRBJ1-2, the V gene TRBV9; tentative D call: TRBD1 (6 bases). V lost 5 bases, J lost 1 base, and 12 bases lay in between. The CDR3 has 14 residues. Germline assignment: CDR1 SGDLS and CDR2 YYNGEE. The CDR3 DNA reads as TGTGCCAGCAGGGCGGGGGGGCTTAACTATGGCTACACCTTC. Translation gives CASRAGGLNYGYTF. The whole variable domain, filled in from reference TRBV9 and TRBJ1-2, reads DSGVTQTPKHLITATGQRVTLRCSPRSGDLSVYWYQQSLDQGLQFLIQYYNGEERAKGNILERFSAQQFPDLHSELNLSSLELGDSALYFCASRAGGLNYGYTFGSGTRLTVV.

The chain employs TRBV12-3 or TRBV12-4 and TRBJ2-1; unclear D gene. Trimming took 8 bases from V and 0 from J, leaving 14 bases between them. There are 15 residues in the CDR3. The CDR3 DNA reads as TGTGCCAGCGGTCTTGACCCCCCCTCCTACAATGAGCAGTTCTTC. Translated, it gives CASGLDPPSYNEQFF.

The V gene is TRBV12-3 or TRBV12-4, the J gene TRBJ2-1; D is ambiguous. The V end was cut by 3 bases, the J end by 9 bases, with 6 bases between. The CDR3 sequence is 11 residues long. This CDR3 is CASSFGCEQFF. DNA of the CDR3: TGTGCCAGCAGTTTTGGATGTGAGCAGTTCTTC.

This clonotype was detected a few times. The chain recombines TRBV7-9 with TRBJ2-7; D gene uncertain. V was pared by 5 bases and J by 5 bases, with 10 bases between. Germline CDR1 SEHNR, CDR2 FQNEAQ (reference sequence). CDR3 length: 12 residues. CDR3 DNA sequence: TGTGCCAGCAGCCCCATGATTCACGAGCAGTACGTC. It is translated as CASSPMIHEQYV.

The chain uses TRBV5-1 and TRBJ2-2, with TRBD2 matching over 7 bases. CDR1 SGHRS and CDR2 YFSETQ come from the germline V gene. The CDR3 has 15 amino acids. The V gene end was trimmed by 7 bases and the J gene end by 5 bases; junction bases not matched to a gene: 11. The CDR3 is CASQGAGLKTGELFF. The CDR3 nucleotides read TGCGCCAGCCAAGGAGCGGGACTAAAAACCGGGGAGCTGTTTTTT.

CDR3 sequence (DNA): TGCGCCAGCAGCCAAGATGGGGAGGGTAAGCAGTTCTTC. Its translation is CASSQDGEGKQFF. This chain joins TRBV4-1 and TRBJ2-1; TRBD2 aligns across 7 bases. Germline V lookup: CDR1 MGHRA, CDR2 YSYEKL. After removal of 0 bases from V and 11 bases from J, the junction contained 4 bases not matched to a gene. The CDR3 totals 13 residues.

The rearrangement links TRBV27 to TRBJ2-5, with D tentatively TRBD2 (5 bases). Deletions cut 8 bases from V and 1 base from J, with 8 bases between. The CDR3 has 12 amino acids. Germline V gene sequence: CDR1 MNHEY, CDR2 SMNVEV (reference sequence). The CDR3 is CASPLVQETQYF. The CDR3 DNA follows: TGTGCCAGCCCACTAGTCCAAGAGACCCAGTACTTC.

This chain connects TRBV15 to TRBJ2-3; 7 bases agree with TRBD2. The trim removed 5 bases at V and 7 bases at J, leaving 9 bases unmatched. Germline loops: CDR1 LNHNV, CDR2 YYDKDF (reference sequence). This CDR3 contains 14 residues. This CDR3 is CATSDQREGYTQYF. The CDR3 DNA reads TGTGCCACCAGCGATCAAAGGGAGGGGTATACGCAGTATTTT.

The CDR3 spells CASTTTRASGRAFEQFF. In DNA form, the CDR3 reads TGTGCCAGCACCACCACACGGGCTAGCGGGAGGGCCTTTGAGCAGTTCTTC. The V gene is TRBV7-9, the J gene TRBJ2-1; 12 positions agree with TRBD2. Germline V gene data show CDR1 as SEHNR and CDR2 as FQNEAQ (reference sequence). The CDR3 covers 17 residues. Germline trimming cut 7 bases from V and 9 bases from J; bases unmatched to any gene: 16.

The chain links TRBV6-5 to TRBJ2-7; 10 nucleotides align to TRBD2. Looked up from germline, CDR1 is MNHEY and CDR2 is SVGAGI. CDR3 length equals 16 residues. V trimming: 0 bases; J trimming: 5 bases; junction bases outside the gene matches: 7. CDR3 nucleotide sequence: TGTGCCAGCAGTTACTCGATAGCTAGCGGGAGACACGAGCAGTACTTC. Translating gives CASSYSIASGRHEQYF.

V gene TRBV7-9 combines with J gene TRBJ2-7; tentatively, D is TRBD2 (6 bases). Germline V gives CDR1 SEHNR, CDR2 FQNEAQ (reference sequence). Trimming removed 1 base from V and 2 bases from J, with 12 bases in between. The CDR3 spans 15 residues. CDR3 amino acids: CASSLVPAGTYEQYF. The CDR3 region has the DNA TGTGCCAGCAGCTTAGTACCAGCGGGTACCTACGAGCAGTACTTC.

The chain couples TRBV12-3 or TRBV12-4 to TRBJ2-1, with a weak D call TRBD1 (6 bases). V lost 5 bases, J lost 12 bases, and 14 bases lay in between. The CDR3 runs to 12 residues. CDR3 region: CASSRPRGGQFF. Written as DNA, the CDR3 is TGTGCCAGCAGTCGTCCCCGAGGGGGGCAGTTCTTC.

The CDR3 here is CASSPRLAGGTYEQYF. For the CDR3, the DNA is TGTGCCAGCAGCCCTCGACTAGCGGGAGGGACCTACGAGCAGTACTTC. The gene calls are TRBV12-3 or TRBV12-4 and TRBJ2-7; TRBD2 matches 14 bases. J lost 2 bases, V lost 6 bases, and 6 bases had no gene match. The CDR3 is 16 residues long.

The DNA of the CDR3 is TGCAGTGCTATTACGGCGAGCGATAGTGAAAAACTGTTTTTT. Protein: CSAITASDSEKLFF. V and J are TRBV20-1 and TRBJ1-4, with D uncertain. In germline, CDR1 is DFQATT, CDR2 SNEGSKA (reference sequence). The CDR3 loop spans 14 amino acids. V was trimmed by 4 bases and J by 7 bases, leaving 16 bases between them.

V is TRBV7-2 and J is TRBJ2-5, with 15 bases matching TRBD2. Trimming removed 1 base from V and 5 bases from J; junction bases left unmatched: 2. There are 16 residues in the CDR3. CDR1 SGHTA and CDR2 FQGNSA come from the germline V gene. The CDR3 bases are TGTGCCAGCAGCTTAGGGGGGACTAGCGGGAGGGAGACCCAGTACTTC. Translation gives CASSLGGTSGRETQYF.